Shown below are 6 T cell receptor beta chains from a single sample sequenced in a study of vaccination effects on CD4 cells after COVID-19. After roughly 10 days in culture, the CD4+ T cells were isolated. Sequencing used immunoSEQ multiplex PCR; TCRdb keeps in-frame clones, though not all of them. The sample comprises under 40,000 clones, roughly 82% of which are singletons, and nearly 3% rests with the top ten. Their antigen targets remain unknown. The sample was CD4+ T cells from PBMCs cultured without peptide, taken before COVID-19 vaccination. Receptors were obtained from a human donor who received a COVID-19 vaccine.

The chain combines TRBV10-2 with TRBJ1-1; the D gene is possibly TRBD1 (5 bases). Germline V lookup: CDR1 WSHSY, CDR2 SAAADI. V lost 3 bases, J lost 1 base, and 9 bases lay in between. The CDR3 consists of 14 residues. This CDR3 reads CASSEIGGNTEAFF. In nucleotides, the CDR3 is TGCGCCAGCAGTGAAATTGGGGGGAACACTGAAGCTTTCTTT.

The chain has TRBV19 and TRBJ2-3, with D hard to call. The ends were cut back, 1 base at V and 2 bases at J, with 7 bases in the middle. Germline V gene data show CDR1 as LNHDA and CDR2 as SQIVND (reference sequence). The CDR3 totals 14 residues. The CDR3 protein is CASSIGPSTDTQYF. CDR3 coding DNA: TGTGCCAGTAGTATAGGACCATCCACAGATACGCAGTATTTT.

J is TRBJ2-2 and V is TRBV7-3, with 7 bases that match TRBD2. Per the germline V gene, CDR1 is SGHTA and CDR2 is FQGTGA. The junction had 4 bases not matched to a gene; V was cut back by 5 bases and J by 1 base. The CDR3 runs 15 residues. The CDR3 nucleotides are TGTGCCAGCAGCCGGACTAGTGAGAACACCGGGGAGCTGTTTTTT. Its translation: CASSRTSENTGELFF.

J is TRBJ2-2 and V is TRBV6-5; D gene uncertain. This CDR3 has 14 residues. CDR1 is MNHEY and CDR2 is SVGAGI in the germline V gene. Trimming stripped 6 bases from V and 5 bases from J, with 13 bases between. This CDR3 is CASRRMERTGELFF. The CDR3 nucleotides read TGTGCCAGCAGGCGAATGGAGAGGACCGGGGAGCTGTTTTTT.

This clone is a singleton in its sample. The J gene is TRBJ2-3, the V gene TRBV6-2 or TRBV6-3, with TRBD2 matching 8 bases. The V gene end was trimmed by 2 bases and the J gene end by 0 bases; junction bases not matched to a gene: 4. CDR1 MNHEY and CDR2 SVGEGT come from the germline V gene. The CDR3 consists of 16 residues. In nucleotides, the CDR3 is TGTGCCAGCAGTTACCCAATAGCGGGGAGCACAGATACGCAGTATTTT. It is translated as CASSYPIAGSTDTQYF.

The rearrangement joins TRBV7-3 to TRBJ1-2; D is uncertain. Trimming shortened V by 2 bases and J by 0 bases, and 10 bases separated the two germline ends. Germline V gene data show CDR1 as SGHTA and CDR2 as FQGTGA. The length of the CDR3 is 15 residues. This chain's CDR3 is CASSLEAGPNYGYTF. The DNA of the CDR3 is TGTGCCAGCAGCTTAGAAGCAGGACCTAACTATGGCTACACCTTC.